The 26 T cell receptor beta chains below come from one sample, sequenced in a study of CD8+CD57+ T cells in acquired aplastic anemia. TCR beta VDJ combinations and CDR3 sequences were profiled from genomic DNA. TCRdb re-derived calls from the reads in MiXCR, one entry per CDR3 protein. The data hold 75,000 to 100,000 distinct CDR3 sequences, with around 70% observed a single time. Patients selected for sequencing had displayed CD8+CD57+ cell expansion by flow cytometry. The specimen sequenced was sorted CD4+, CD8+, or CD8+CD57+ T cells (not recorded which) from PBMCs. All receptors come from a human donor with aplastic anemia.

The sample holds one count of this clonotype. The genes are TRBV5-1 and TRBJ2-7; D assignment may be TRBD1 or TRBD2 (6 bases each). V was trimmed by 1 base and J by 4 bases, leaving 12 bases between them. The CDR3 loop spans 14 amino acids. Looked up from germline, CDR1 is SGHRS and CDR2 is YFSETQ. The CDR3 here is CASSLRGGQYEQYF. As DNA, the CDR3 is TGCGCCAGCAGCTTGCGTGGGGGGCAATACGAGCAGTACTTC.

The chain recombines TRBV6-6 with TRBJ2-7; possibly TRBD2 for D (6 bases). Germline V gene lookup returns CDR1 MNHNY and CDR2 SVGAGI (reference sequence). This CDR3 has 11 residues. The ends were cut back, 7 bases at V and 3 bases at J, with 7 bases in the middle. The CDR3 coding sequence is TGTGCCAGCATTAGCGGCTACGAGCAGTACTTC. It specifies CASISGYEQYF.

The chain recombines TRBV24-1 with TRBJ2-7; TRBD1 aligns across 7 bases. Germline V lookup: CDR1 KGHDR, CDR2 SFDVKD. This CDR3 spans 15 amino acids. The ends lost 4 bases at V and 5 bases at J; junction bases unmatched: 10. CDR3 in amino acids: CATSEGQDSWNEQYF. The CDR3 DNA reads TGTGCCACCAGTGAAGGACAGGATTCGTGGAACGAGCAGTACTTC.

This clonotype came up many times. This rearrangement joins TRBV6-1 to TRBJ1-5; D gene unclear. The V end was cut by 6 bases, the J end by 5 bases, with 11 bases between. The CDR3 contains 13 residues. CDR1 is MNHNS and CDR2 is SASEGT in the germline V gene. The chain's CDR3 is CASSRLEDQPQHF. The CDR3 nucleotides read TGTGCCAGCAGCCGGTTGGAAGATCAGCCCCAGCATTTT.

This clonotype has a handful of counts. The rearrangement joins TRBV7-2 to TRBJ2-7, with D possibly matching TRBD1 (6 bases). This CDR3 comprises 16 residues. V gave up 6 bases and J gave up 0 bases, with 18 bases separating them. The germline V gene encodes CDR1 SGHTA and CDR2 FQGNSA. The CDR3 here is CASRLPGGASSYEQYF. The CDR3 coding sequence is TGTGCCAGCAGGCTACCTGGGGGCGCTAGCTCCTACGAGCAGTACTTC.

The CDR3 is CASSPPDGYNEQFF. CDR3 bases: TGTGCCAGTAGTCCCCCGGACGGCTACAATGAGCAGTTCTTC. The rearrangement uses TRBV19 and TRBJ2-1, with D hard to call. The germline CDR1 and CDR2 sequences are LNHDA and SQIVND (reference sequence). V lost 5 bases and J lost 3, with 11 bases in between. The CDR3 has 14 amino acids.

V is TRBV12-3 or TRBV12-4 and J is TRBJ1-6; tentatively, D is TRBD1 (5 bases). The V and J ends lost 3 bases and 0 bases respectively, with 6 bases between them. The CDR3 length is 15 residues. The chain's CDR3 is CASSFRGSYNSPLHF. CDR3 bases: TGTGCCAGCAGTTTTAGGGGCTCCTATAATTCACCCCTCCACTTT.

This clonotype was found a few times. The J gene is TRBJ1-1, the V gene TRBV24-1; D gene unclear. CDR1 and CDR2 (germline): KGHDR, SFDVKD. The CDR3 sequence is 13 residues long. V was pared by 9 bases and J by 0 bases, with 10 bases between. Written as DNA, the CDR3 is TGTGCCACCTCTCAGGACCTGAACACTGAAGCTTTCTTT. This translates into CATSQDLNTEAFF.

This clonotype has just a few counts. The genes are TRBV7-6 and TRBJ1-2; no clear D gene. Germline-derived CDR1 and CDR2 are SGHVS and FNYEAQ. This CDR3 spans 12 amino acids. The V end was cut by 1 base, the J end by 7 bases, with 7 bases between. The CDR3 loop reads CASSLGLGGYTF. CDR3 coding DNA: TGTGCCAGCAGCTTAGGGTTAGGTGGCTACACCTTC.

This clonotype has a handful of counts. The chain couples TRBV10-3 to TRBJ2-7, with TRBD2 as a possible D gene (6 bases). The CDR3 has 14 amino acids. CDR1 and CDR2 from the germline V gene are ENHRY and SYGVKD. The germline V and J ends were trimmed by 4 bases and 4 bases, with 14 bases remaining between them. CDR3 sequence: CAISVWRGPYEQYF. The CDR3 region has the DNA TGTGCCATCAGTGTTTGGCGGGGCCCTTACGAGCAGTACTTC.

This clonotype was found a few times. CDR3 sequence reads: CASSEVSGPQHF. The CDR3 coding sequence is TGTGCCAGCAGCGAAGTGTCAGGGCCCCAGCATTTT. The chain employs TRBV7-8 and TRBJ1-5; the D is unclear. There are 12 residues in the CDR3. The V end was cut by 5 bases, the J end by 9 bases, with 11 bases between. Germline CDR1 and CDR2: SGHVS and FQNEAQ.

The rearrangement joins TRBV3-1 to TRBJ1-1; unclear D gene. Trimming stripped 1 base from V and 3 bases from J, with 9 bases between. The length of the CDR3 is 14 residues. Germline loops: CDR1 LGHDT, CDR2 YNNKEL (reference sequence). The CDR3 DNA reads TGTGCCAGCAGCCAAGTCCATCTTTACACTGAAGCTTTCTTT. It encodes CASSQVHLYTEAFF.

The chain joins TRBV19 to TRBJ1-1; 7 bases line up with TRBD1. Germline CDR1 reads LNHDA; CDR2 reads SQIVND (reference sequence). This CDR3 region has 14 residues. The junction had 7 bases not matched to a gene; V was cut back by 6 bases and J by 3 bases. CDR3 residues: CASRRQGPDTEAFF. In DNA form, the CDR3 reads TGTGCCAGTAGGCGACAGGGTCCGGACACTGAAGCTTTCTTT.

The chain has TRBV5-1 and TRBJ2-7; tentative D call: TRBD1 (7 bases). Germline V lookup: CDR1 SGHRS, CDR2 YFSETQ. The V and J ends lost 3 bases and 6 bases respectively, with 19 bases between them. This CDR3 is built from 15 residues. CDR3 in amino acids: CASSSNRAGGSEQYF. Written as DNA, the CDR3 is TGCGCCAGCAGCTCAAACAGGGCAGGGGGGAGCGAGCAGTACTTC. Variable domain in full (rest from reference TRBV5-1 and TRBJ2-7): KAGVTQTPRYLIKTRGQQVTLSCSPISGHRSVSWYQQTPGQGLQFLFEYFSETQRNKGNFPGRFSGRQFSNSRSEMNVSTLELGDSALYLCASSSNRAGGSEQYFGPGTRLTVT.

The chain carries TRBV10-1 and TRBJ1-6; 8 positions agree with TRBD1. Germline-derived CDR1 and CDR2 are WNHNN and SYGVQD (reference sequence). The CDR3 has 13 amino acids. The J segment lost 10 bases and the V segment lost 6 bases, leaving 5 bases of the junction unmatched. CDR3 residues: CASSSGQVSPLHF. The CDR3 nucleotides are TGCGCCAGCAGCTCGGGACAGGTCTCACCCCTCCACTTT.

About this clonotype itself: An end of the junction does not agree with germline; a read error may underlie this. This rearrangement joins TRBV10-3 to TRBJ1-3; D is undetermined. The CDR3 spans 14 residues. The germline CDR1 and CDR2 sequences are ENHRY and SYGVKD. The DNA of the CDR3 is TGTGGCATCAGTGATGGGAGCTCTGGAAACACCATATATTTT. Translation gives CGISDGSSGNTIYF.

The chain uses TRBV12-3 or TRBV12-4 and TRBJ1-5; weak D call: TRBD1 (6 bases). CDR3 length: 15 residues. Trimming left V 5 bases short and J 0 bases short, with 11 bases between. Here the CDR3 reads CASSVGASSNQPQHF. CDR3 DNA sequence: TGTGCCAGCAGTGTGGGGGCATCTAGCAATCAGCCCCAGCATTTT.

The chain links TRBV2 to TRBJ1-4; TRBD1 is a possible D gene (6 bases). The CDR3 runs 14 residues. V shed 7 bases and J shed 5 bases, with 14 bases lying between them. CDR1 and CDR2 (germline): SNHLY, FYNNEI. The CDR3 protein is CASTRTVLNEKLFF. The CDR3 DNA reads as TGTGCCAGCACCCGGACAGTTCTCAATGAAAAACTGTTTTTT.

This chain connects TRBV20-1 to TRBJ1-2; 9 bases agree with TRBD1. The junction had 3 bases not matched to a gene; V was cut back by 5 bases and J by 5 bases. The CDR3 is 12 amino acids. Germline V CDR1 and CDR2: DFQATT, SNEGSKA (reference sequence). Here the CDR3 DNA reads TGCAGTGCTCCGACAGGGGGATATGGCTACACCTTC. As protein: CSAPTGGYGYTF.

The CDR3 nucleotides are TGCGCCAGCAGCCAAGTGGGACAGGGTGGCAATGAGCAGTTCTTC. It translates to CASSQVGQGGNEQFF. The genes are TRBV4-1 and TRBJ2-1; 9 positions agree with TRBD1. The CDR3 is 15 amino acids. The junction had 4 bases not matched to a gene; V was cut back by 1 base and J by 6 bases. Germline loops: CDR1 MGHRA, CDR2 YSYEKL.

The chain has TRBV10-3 and TRBJ2-5; D uncertain. The germline gives CDR1 ENHRY, CDR2 SYGVKD. Trimming shortened V by 6 bases and J by 0 bases, and 14 bases separated the two germline ends. There are 15 residues in the CDR3. The CDR3 reads CAIRMDGRNQETQYF. In DNA, the CDR3 is TGTGCCATCAGGATGGACGGGCGGAACCAAGAGACCCAGTACTTC.

This clonotype was seen a few times. The rearrangement joins TRBV15 to TRBJ1-2, with a tentative D call TRBD1 (6 bases). The CDR3 spans 14 residues. The V gene lost 5 bases and the J gene lost 4 bases, with 14 bases spanning the gap. From germline, CDR1 is LNHNV and CDR2 YYDKDF (reference sequence). The CDR3 spells CATSARTVSYGYTF. CDR3 DNA sequence: TGTGCCACCAGCGCTCGGACAGTCAGCTATGGCTACACCTTC.

Notes on this clonotype: Its ends do not fully match the called genes, so a read error is possible. This chain joins TRBV6-1 and TRBJ2-1; TRBD2 might be the D (6 bases). CDR3 length equals 13 residues. The germline V gene has CDR1 MNHNS and CDR2 SASEGT. For the CDR3, the DNA is TGTGCCAGCAGTCCCCAGCGGGCAGGTCCGCAGTGCTTC. Translation gives CASSPQRAGPQCF.

The CDR3 protein is CASSFGLADSTDTQYF. CDR3 bases: TGCGCCAGCAGCTTTGGACTAGCGGATAGCACAGATACGCAGTATTTT. The chain combines TRBV5-1 with TRBJ2-3; 10 positions agree with TRBD2. V gave up 2 bases and J gave up 0 bases; unmatched junction bases: 3. The CDR3 runs to 16 residues. Germline V gene sequence: CDR1 SGHRS, CDR2 YFSETQ.

For this clonotype: One junction end does not reproduce the germline sequence, and a read error may be involved. The CDR3 DNA reads as TGCGCCAGCAGCTTGGACCCACAGGCCTCTGGAAGCACCATATATTTT. It yields the protein CASSLDPQASGSTIYF. This chain joins TRBV5-1 and TRBJ1-3, with D possibly TRBD1 on 5 matching bases. Germline values: CDR1 SGHRS, CDR2 YFSETQ. CDR3 length equals 16 residues.

This clonotype was detected only a few times. The chain uses TRBV20-1 and TRBJ2-7; 10 bases agree with TRBD2. V gave up 6 bases and J gave up 0 bases; unmatched junction bases: 5. The CDR3 runs to 14 residues. Germline CDR1 is DFQATT and CDR2 is SNEGSKA (reference sequence). CDR3 bases: TGCAGTGCGCATCTAGCGGGGGCCTCCTACGAGCAGTACTTC. This gives the protein CSAHLAGASYEQYF.